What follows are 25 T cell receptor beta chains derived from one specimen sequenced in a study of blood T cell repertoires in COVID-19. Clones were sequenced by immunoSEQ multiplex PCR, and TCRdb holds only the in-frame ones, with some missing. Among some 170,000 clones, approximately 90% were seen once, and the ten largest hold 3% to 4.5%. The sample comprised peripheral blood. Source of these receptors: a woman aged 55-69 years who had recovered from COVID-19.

CDR3 bases: TGTGCCAGTACTCCCGGACAGGGTTGGAGCAATCAGCCCCAGCATTTT. Its translation is CASTPGQGWSNQPQHF. The chain joins TRBV19 to TRBJ1-5; TRBD1 aligns across 8 bases. Germline V gene sequence: CDR1 LNHDA, CDR2 SQIVND (reference sequence). The V segment lost 7 bases and the J segment 1 base; nucleotides outside the gene matches: 9. CDR3 length: 16 amino acids.

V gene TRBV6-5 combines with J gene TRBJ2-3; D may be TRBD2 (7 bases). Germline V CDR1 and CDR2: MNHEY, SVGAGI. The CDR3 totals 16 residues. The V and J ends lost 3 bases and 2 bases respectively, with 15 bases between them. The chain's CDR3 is CASSYGLGGNTDTQYF. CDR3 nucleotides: TGTGCCAGCAGTTATGGACTAGGGGGAAACACAGATACGCAGTATTTT.

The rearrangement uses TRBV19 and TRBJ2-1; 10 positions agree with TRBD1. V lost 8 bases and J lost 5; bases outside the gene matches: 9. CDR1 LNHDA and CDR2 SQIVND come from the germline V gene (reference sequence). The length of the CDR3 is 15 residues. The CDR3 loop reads CASAPRTGGHNEQFF. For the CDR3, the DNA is TGTGCCAGTGCCCCACGGACAGGGGGGCACAATGAGCAGTTCTTC.

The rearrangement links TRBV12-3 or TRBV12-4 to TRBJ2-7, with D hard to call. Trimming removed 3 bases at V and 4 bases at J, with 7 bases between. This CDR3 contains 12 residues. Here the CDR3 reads CASSFGGYEQYF. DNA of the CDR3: TGTGCCAGCAGTTTCGGCGGATACGAGCAGTACTTC.

CDR3 DNA: TGTGCCACCAGTGAACTACAGGGGGTTAATGAAAAACTGTTTTTT. Its protein is CATSELQGVNEKLFF. The chain joins TRBV24-1 to TRBJ1-4; the match to TRBD1 covers 8 bases. The CDR3 consists of 15 residues. Germline values: CDR1 KGHDR, CDR2 SFDVKD. The ends lost 4 bases at V and 4 bases at J; junction bases unmatched: 4.

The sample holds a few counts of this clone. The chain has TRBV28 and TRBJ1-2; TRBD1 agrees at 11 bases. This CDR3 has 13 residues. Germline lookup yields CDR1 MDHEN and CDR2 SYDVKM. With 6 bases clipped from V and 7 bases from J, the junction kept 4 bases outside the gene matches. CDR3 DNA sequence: TGTGCCAGCAGCGGACAGGGGGCAGGTGGCTACACCTTC. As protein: CASSGQGAGGYTF.

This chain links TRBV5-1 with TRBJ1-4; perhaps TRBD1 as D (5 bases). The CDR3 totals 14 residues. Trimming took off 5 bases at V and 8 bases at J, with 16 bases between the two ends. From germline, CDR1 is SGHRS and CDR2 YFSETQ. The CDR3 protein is CASRTDTGWEKLFF. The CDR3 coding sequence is TGCGCCAGCAGGACGGACACCGGTTGGGAAAAACTGTTTTTT.

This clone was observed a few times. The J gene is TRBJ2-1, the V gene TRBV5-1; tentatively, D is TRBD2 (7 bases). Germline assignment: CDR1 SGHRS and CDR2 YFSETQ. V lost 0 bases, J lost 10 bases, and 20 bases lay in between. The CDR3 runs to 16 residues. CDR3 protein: CASSLDYRGATREQFF. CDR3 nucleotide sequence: TGCGCCAGCAGCTTGGATTACCGGGGGGCAACAAGGGAGCAGTTCTTC.

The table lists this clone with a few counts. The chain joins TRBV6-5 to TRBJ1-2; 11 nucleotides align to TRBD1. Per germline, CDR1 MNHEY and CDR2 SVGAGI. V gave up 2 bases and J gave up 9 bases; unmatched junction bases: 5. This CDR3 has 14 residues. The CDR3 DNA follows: TGTGCCAGCAGTTACCAAGGGACAGGGGGTCGCTACACCTTC. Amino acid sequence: CASSYQGTGGRYTF.

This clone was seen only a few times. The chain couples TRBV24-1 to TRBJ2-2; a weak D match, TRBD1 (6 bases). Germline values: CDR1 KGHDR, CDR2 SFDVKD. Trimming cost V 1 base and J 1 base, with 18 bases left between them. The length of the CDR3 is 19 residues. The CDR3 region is CATSDFSPRQGKNTGELFF. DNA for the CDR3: TGTGCCACCAGTGATTTCTCCCCCCGCCAGGGGAAGAACACCGGGGAGCTGTTTTTT.

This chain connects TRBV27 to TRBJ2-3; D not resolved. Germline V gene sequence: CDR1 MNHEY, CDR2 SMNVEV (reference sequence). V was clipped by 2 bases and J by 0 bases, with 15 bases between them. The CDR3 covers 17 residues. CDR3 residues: CASSLPPTATSTDTQYF. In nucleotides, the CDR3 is TGTGCCAGCAGTTTACCCCCAACTGCCACTAGCACAGATACGCAGTATTTT.

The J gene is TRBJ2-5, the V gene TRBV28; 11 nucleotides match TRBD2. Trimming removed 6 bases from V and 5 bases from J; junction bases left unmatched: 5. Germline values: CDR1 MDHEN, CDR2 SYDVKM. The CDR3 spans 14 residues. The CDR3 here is CASRLAGEGETQYF. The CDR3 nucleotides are TGTGCCAGCAGACTAGCGGGGGAGGGGGAGACCCAGTACTTC.

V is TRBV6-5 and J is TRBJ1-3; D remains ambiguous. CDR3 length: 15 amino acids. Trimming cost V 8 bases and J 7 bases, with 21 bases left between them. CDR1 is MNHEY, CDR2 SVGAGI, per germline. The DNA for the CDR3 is TGTGCCAGCCAGAGGGAAGGGCTGCTGGGCAACACCATATATTTT. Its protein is CASQREGLLGNTIYF.

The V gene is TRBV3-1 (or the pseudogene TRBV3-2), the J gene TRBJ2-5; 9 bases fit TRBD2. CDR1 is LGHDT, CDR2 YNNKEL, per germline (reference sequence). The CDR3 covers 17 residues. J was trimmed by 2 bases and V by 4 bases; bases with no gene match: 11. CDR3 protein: CASSPLGAGGPQETQYF. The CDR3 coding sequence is TGTGCCAGCAGCCCGCTCGGGGCGGGGGGGCCGCAAGAGACCCAGTACTTC.

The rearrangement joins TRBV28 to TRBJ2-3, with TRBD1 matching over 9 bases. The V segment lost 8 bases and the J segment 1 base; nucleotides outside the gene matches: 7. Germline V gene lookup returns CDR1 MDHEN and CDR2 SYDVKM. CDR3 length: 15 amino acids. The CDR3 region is CASGETGGRTDTQYF. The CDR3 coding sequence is TGTGCCAGCGGCGAAACAGGGGGCCGCACAGATACGCAGTATTTT.

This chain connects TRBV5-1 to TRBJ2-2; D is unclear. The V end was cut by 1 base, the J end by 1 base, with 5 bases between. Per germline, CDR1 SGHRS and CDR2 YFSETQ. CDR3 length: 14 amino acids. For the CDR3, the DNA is TGCGCCAGCAGCTTGTCCGGGAACACCGGGGAGCTGTTTTTT. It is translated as CASSLSGNTGELFF. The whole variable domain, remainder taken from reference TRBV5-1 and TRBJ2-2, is KAGVTQTPRYLIKTRGQQVTLSCSPISGHRSVSWYQQTPGQGLQFLFEYFSETQRNKGNFPGRFSGRQFSNSRSEMNVSTLELGDSALYLCASSLSGNTGELFFGEGSRLTVL.

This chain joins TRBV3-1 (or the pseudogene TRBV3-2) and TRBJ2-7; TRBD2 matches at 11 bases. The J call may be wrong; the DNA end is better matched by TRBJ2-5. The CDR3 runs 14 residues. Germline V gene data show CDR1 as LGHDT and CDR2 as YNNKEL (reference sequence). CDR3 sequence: CASSQEGTSGTQYF. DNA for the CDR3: TGTGCCAGCAGCCAAGAAGGGACTAGCGGGACCCAGTACTTC.

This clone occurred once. The CDR3 here is CASSLGTSNEQFF. The CDR3, as DNA: TGCGCCAGCAGCCTCGGGACTAGCAATGAGCAGTTCTTC. The chain carries TRBV5-1 and TRBJ2-1; 8 bases fit TRBD2. The CDR3 covers 13 residues. In germline, CDR1 is SGHRS, CDR2 YFSETQ. V gave up 4 bases and J gave up 6 bases; unmatched junction bases: 3.

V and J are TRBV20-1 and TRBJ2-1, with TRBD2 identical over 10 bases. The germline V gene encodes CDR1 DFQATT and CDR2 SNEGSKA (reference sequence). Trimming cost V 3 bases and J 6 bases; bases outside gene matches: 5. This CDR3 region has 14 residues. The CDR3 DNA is TGCAGTGCTAGTGAGCGGGGGGGCCCCAATGAGCAGTTCTTC. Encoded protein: CSASERGGPNEQFF.

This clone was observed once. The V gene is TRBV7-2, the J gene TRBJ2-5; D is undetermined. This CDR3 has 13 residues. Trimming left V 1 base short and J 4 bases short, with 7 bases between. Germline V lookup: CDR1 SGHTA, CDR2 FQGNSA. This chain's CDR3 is CASSLDSRETQYF. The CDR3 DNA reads TGTGCCAGCAGCTTAGATTCCAGAGAGACCCAGTACTTC. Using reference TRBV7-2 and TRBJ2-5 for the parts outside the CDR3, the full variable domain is GAGVSQSPSNKVTEKGKDVELRCDPISGHTALYWYRQSLGQGLEFLIYFQGNSAPDKSGLPSDRFSAERTGGSVSTLTIQRTQQEDSAVYLCASSLDSRETQYFGPGTRLLVL.

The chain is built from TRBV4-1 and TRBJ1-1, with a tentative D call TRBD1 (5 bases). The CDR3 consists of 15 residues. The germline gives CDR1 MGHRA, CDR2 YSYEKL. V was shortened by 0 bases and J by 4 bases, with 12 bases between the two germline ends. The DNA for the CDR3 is TGCGCCAGCAGCCAAGAGGGTCGGGGGGTCACTGAAGCTTTCTTT. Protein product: CASSQEGRGVTEAFF.

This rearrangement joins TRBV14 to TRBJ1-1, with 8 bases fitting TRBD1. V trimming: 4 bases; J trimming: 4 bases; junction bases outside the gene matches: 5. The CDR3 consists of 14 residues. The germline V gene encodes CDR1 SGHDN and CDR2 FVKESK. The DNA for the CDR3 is TGTGCCAGCAGCCCGTTGACAGGGGTCACTGAAGCTTTCTTT. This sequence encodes CASSPLTGVTEAFF.

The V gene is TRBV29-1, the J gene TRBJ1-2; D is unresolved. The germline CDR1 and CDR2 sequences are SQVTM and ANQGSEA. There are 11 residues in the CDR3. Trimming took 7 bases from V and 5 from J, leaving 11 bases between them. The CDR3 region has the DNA TGCAGCGCTCGGAGGGATTATGGCTACACCTTC. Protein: CSARRDYGYTF.

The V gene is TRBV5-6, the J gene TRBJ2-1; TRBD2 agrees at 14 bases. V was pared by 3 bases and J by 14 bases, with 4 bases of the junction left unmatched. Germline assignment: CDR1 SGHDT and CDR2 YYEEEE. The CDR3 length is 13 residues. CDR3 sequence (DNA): TGTGCCAGCAGCTGGGAGGGACTAGCGGGGGAGTTCTTC. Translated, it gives CASSWEGLAGEFF.

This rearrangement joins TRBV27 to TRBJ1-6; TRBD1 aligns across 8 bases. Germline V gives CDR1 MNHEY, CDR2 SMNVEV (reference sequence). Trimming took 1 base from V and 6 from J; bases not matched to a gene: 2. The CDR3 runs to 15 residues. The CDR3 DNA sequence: TGTGCCAGCAGTTTATGGACAGGGCTTAATTCACCCCTCCACTTT. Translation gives CASSLWTGLNSPLHF.